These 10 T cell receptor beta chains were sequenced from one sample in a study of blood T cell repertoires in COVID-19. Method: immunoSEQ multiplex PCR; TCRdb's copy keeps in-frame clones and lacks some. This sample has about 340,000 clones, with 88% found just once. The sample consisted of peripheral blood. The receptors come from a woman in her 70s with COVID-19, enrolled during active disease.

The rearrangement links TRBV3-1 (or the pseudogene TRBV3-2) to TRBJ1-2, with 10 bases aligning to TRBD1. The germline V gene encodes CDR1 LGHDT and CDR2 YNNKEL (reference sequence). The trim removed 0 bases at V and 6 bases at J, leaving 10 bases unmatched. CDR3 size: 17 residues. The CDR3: CASSQDLGQGGSNGYTF. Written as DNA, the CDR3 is TGTGCCAGCAGCCAAGATCTCGGACAGGGGGGTAGTAATGGCTACACCTTC.

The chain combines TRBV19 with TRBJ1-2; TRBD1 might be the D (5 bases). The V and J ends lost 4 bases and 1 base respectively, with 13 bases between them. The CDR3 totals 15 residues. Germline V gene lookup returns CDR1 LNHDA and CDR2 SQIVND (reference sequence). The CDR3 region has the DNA TGTGCCAGTAGTACAAGTGGGCAGGGTAACTATGGCTACACCTTC. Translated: CASSTSGQGNYGYTF.

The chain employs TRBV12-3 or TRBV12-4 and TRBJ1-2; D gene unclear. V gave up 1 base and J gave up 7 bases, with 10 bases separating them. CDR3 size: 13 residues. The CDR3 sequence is CASSLGAGLGYTF. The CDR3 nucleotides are TGTGCCAGCAGTTTAGGAGCAGGCCTTGGCTACACCTTC.

CDR3 in DNA: TGTGCCAGTAAAGGGTCGGGGGGCTACACCTTC. It encodes CASKGSGGYTF. The chain couples TRBV19 to TRBJ1-2; no clear D gene. The CDR3 spans 11 residues. V was trimmed by 7 bases and J by 8 bases, leaving 11 bases between them. Germline V gene data show CDR1 as LNHDA and CDR2 as SQIVND (reference sequence).

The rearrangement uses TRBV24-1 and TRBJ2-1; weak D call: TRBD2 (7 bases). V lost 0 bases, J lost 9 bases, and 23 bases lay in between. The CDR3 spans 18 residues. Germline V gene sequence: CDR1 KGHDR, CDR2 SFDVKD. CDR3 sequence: CATSDLPLKGGQSSEQFF. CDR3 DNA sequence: TGTGCCACCAGTGATTTGCCGCTGAAGGGGGGGCAAAGCAGTGAGCAGTTCTTC.

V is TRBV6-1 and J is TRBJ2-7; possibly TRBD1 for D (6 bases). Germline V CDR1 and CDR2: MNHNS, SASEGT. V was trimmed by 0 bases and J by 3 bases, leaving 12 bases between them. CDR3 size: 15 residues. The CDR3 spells CASSEAPTGFYEQYF. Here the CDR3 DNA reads TGTGCCAGCAGTGAAGCCCCGACAGGTTTCTACGAGCAGTACTTC.

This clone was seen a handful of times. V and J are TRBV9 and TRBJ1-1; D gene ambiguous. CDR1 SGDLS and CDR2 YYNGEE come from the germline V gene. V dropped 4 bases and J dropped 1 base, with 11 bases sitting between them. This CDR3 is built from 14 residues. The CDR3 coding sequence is TGTGCCAGCAGCCCCCAGACACAGAACACTGAAGCTTTCTTT. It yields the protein CASSPQTQNTEAFF.

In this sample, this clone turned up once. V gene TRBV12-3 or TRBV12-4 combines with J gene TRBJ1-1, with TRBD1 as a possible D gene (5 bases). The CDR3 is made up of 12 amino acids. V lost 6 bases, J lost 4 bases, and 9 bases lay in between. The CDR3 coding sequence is TGTGCCAGCAGCAACACAGGCACTGAAGCTTTCTTT. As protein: CASSNTGTEAFF.

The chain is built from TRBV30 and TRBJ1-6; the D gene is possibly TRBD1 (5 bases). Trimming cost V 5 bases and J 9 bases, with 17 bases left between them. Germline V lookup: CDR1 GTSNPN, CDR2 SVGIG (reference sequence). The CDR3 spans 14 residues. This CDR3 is CAWAQQGVASPLHF. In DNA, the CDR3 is TGTGCCTGGGCCCAACAAGGGGTAGCTTCACCCCTCCACTTT.

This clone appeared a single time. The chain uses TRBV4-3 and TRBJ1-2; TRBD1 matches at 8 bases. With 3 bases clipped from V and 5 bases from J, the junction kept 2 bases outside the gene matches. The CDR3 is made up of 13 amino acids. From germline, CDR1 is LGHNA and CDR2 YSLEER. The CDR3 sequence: CASSQRTGYGYTF. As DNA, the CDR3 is TGCGCCAGCAGCCAGCGGACAGGGTATGGCTACACCTTC.